Reported below is one T cell receptor (beta chain). Its target is unknown. This record belongs to a study of cytomegalovirus exposure and HLA in healthy donors. The germline gives CDR1 KGHSH, CDR2 LQKENI. The CDR3 length is 14 residues. V dropped 3 bases and J dropped 3 bases, with 9 bases sitting between them. The study, taken as a whole, reports: Later analysis identified a missense DCLRE1C variant that was linked to TCR beta V- and J-gene trimming.

Primers for the PCR totalled 60 Vbeta and 13 Jbeta. Method: immunoSEQ multiplex PCR; TCRdb's copy keeps in-frame clones and lacks some. In the table there are 90,000 to 150,000 clones, under 85% of which are singletons. This chain uses TRBV18 with TRBJ1-5, with D possibly matching TRBD1 (5 bases). Sequencing was carried out using PBMCs. The source is a man aged 35 to 55 in good health and CMV-seropositive. The CDR3 DNA follows: TGTGCCAGCTCACCGACGGGGGACAATCAGCCCCAGCATTTT. Amino acid sequence: CASSPTGDNQPQHF.